This T cell receptor (beta chain) appears in the sequencing data of a study of tumor and adjacent non-tumor tissue in lung cancer. Study-level results: Top 100 clones took a larger repertoire share in normal lung.

To note about this clonotype: Its antigen is undetermined.

This sample's RNA came from whole unsorted tissue. TCRbeta libraries were built with three rounds of nested PCR, modified from ARM-PCR. TCRdb re-called the multiplex PCR reads with MiXCR, one entry per CDR3 protein. The table records over 110,000 distinct CDR3 sequences, roughly 70% of them present only once. Trimming stripped 8 bases from V and 8 bases from J, with 16 bases between. Per the germline V gene, CDR1 is MNHNY and CDR2 is SVGAGI (reference sequence). The CDR3 loop spans 13 amino acids. The sequenced sample was lung tumor tissue. J is TRBJ2-1 and V is TRBV6-6, with D perhaps given as TRBD1 or TRBD2 (6 bases each). The sequence was collected from a man in his 60s with small cell lung cancer. CDR3 in amino acids: CASGHPEGDEQFF. CDR3 DNA sequence: TGTGCCAGCGGTCACCCGGAGGGGGATGAGCAGTTCTTC.